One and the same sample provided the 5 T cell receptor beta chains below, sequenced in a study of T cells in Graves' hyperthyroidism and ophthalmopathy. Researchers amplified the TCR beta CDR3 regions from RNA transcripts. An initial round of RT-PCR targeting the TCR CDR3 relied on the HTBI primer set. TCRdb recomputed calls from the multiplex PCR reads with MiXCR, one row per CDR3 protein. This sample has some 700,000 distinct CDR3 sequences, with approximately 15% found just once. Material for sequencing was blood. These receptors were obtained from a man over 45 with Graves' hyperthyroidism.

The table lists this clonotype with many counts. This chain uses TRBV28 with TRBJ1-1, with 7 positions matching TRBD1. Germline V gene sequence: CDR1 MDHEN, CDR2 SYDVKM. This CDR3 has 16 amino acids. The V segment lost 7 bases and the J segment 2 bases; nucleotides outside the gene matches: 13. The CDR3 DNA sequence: TGTGCCAGCAACATAATTCGGCAGGGGGAAAACACTGAAGCTTTCTTT. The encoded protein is CASNIIRQGENTEAFF.

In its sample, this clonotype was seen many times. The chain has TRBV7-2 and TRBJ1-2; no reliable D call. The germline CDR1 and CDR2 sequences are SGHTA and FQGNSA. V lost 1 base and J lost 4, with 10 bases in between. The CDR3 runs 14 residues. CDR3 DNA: TGTGCCAGCAGCTTAGGAGAGGGTGCCTATGGCTACACCTTC. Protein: CASSLGEGAYGYTF.

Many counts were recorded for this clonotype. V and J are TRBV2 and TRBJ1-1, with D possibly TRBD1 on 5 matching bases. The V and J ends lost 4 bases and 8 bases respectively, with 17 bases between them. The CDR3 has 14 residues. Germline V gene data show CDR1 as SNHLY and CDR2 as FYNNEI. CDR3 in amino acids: CASSAPAGRQEAFF. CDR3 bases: TGTGCCAGCAGTGCACCCGCGGGCCGACAGGAAGCTTTCTTT.

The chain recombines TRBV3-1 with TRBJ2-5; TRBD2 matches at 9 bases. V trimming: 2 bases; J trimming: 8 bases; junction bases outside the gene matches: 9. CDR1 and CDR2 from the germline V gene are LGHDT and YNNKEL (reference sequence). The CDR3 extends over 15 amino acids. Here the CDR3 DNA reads TGTGCCAGCAGCCAACGCGGGAGGGGTAGTGGAACCCAGTACTTC. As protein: CASSQRGRGSGTQYF.

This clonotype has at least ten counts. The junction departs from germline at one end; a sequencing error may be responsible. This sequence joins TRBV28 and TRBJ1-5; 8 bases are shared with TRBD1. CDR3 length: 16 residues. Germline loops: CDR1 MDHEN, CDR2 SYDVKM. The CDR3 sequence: CASSLATGDDNQLQHF. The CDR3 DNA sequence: TGTGCCAGCAGTTTAGCGACAGGGGATGACAATCAGCTCCAGCATTTT. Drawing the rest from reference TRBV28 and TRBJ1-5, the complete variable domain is DVKVTQSSRYLVKRTGEKVFLECVQDMDHENMFWYRQDPGLGLRLIYFSYDVKMKEKGDIPEGYSVSREKKERFSLILESASTNQTSMYLCASSLATGDDNQLQHFGDGTRLSIL.